One sample yielded the 20 T cell receptor beta chains listed below, sequenced in a study of blood T cells in healthy people across ages. A second about 7 to 12 cycle PCR used barcoded and J-beta primers. One entry per CDR3 protein, called by TCRdb with MiXCR from the 5' RACE reads. The table records about 580,000 distinct CDR3 sequences, around 48% of them present only once. The sequenced sample was blood. The receptors stem from a man at least 80 years old in good health.

To note about this clonotype: A much larger clone differs by one base, so this may be a read error. J is TRBJ2-5 and V is TRBV29-1, with D unresolved. V was shortened by 2 bases and J by 2 bases, with 6 bases between the two germline ends. The CDR3 covers 12 residues. The germline CDR1 and CDR2 sequences are SQVTM and ANQGSEA. CDR3 region: CSVETRQETQYF. CDR3 nucleotide sequence: TGCAGCGTTGAAACAAGACAAGAGACCCAGTACTTC.

The chain is built from TRBV7-9 and TRBJ1-2; a weak D match, TRBD1 (5 bases). The CDR3 consists of 13 residues. The V and J ends lost 6 bases and 2 bases respectively, with 10 bases between them. In germline, CDR1 is SEHNR, CDR2 FQNEAQ (reference sequence). The CDR3 region has the DNA TGTGCCAGCAGTAGGGACCCGAACTATGGCTACACCTTC. It translates to CASSRDPNYGYTF.

The sample holds a few counts of this clonotype. V and J are TRBV3-1 and TRBJ1-1, with D possibly matching TRBD1 (6 bases). This CDR3 is 14 amino acids long. The V gene's germline CDR1 is LGHDT and CDR2 YNNKEL (reference sequence). The V and J ends lost 4 bases and 4 bases respectively, with 13 bases between them. DNA of the CDR3: TGTGCCAGCAGCCCAGACAGGTCTATCACTGAAGCTTTCTTT. Translated, it gives CASSPDRSITEAFF.

The rearrangement links TRBV20-1 to TRBJ2-7; no firm D call. CDR1 is DFQATT, CDR2 SNEGSKA, per germline (reference sequence). The V gene lost 6 bases and the J gene lost 0 bases, with 15 bases spanning the gap. The CDR3 is 14 residues long. As DNA, the CDR3 is TGCAGTGCCCCGGCCCTGCGTTTCTCCTACGAGCAGTACTTC. Protein sequence: CSAPALRFSYEQYF.

A few counts support this clonotype. The gene calls are TRBV4-1 and TRBJ2-5, with D possibly matching TRBD2 (6 bases). The CDR3 spans 14 residues. Trimming took 3 bases from V and 11 from J, leaving 19 bases between them. The germline CDR1 and CDR2 sequences are MGHRA and YSYEKL. The chain's CDR3 is CASSQLVVPREQYF. The CDR3 region has the DNA TGCGCCAGCAGCCAGCTGGTGGTCCCCCGGGAGCAGTACTTC.

About this clonotype itself: An end of the junction differs from the germline gene, which may be a read error. The rearrangement joins TRBV7-2 to TRBJ2-1; 8 nucleotides match TRBD2. Germline CDR1 and CDR2: SGHTA and FQGNSA. The CDR3 is 18 residues long. The CDR3 bases are TGTGCCCGCAGCTTAGTGTCCCACGGTCGGGGGGGCGGATATGAGCAGTTCTTC. Amino acid sequence: CARSLVSHGRGGGYEQFF.

The chain recombines TRBV4-3 with TRBJ2-4; D is possibly TRBD2 (6 bases). Gene TRBJ2-7 matches the end of the DNA better, so the J call may be wrong. This CDR3 region has 15 residues. Germline V gene sequence: CDR1 LGHNA, CDR2 YSLEER. The chain's CDR3 is CASSQGGGDLYEQYF. The DNA for the CDR3 is TGCGCCAGCAGCCAAGGAGGAGGGGACCTATACGAGCAGTACTTC.

This clonotype was picked up a small number of times. The chain couples TRBV3-1 to TRBJ1-2; D perhaps matches TRBD1 (6 bases). This CDR3 has 17 residues. Between the trimmed V and J ends, which lost 0 bases and 8 bases, there was a span of 22 bases. In germline, CDR1 is LGHDT, CDR2 YNNKEL (reference sequence). DNA for the CDR3: TGTGCCAGCAGCCAAGATCTGGGCAGCGCGGGGGCGGGAGGCTACACCTTC. It is translated as CASSQDLGSAGAGGYTF.

This clonotype was seen ten or more times. The chain carries TRBV6-5 and TRBJ1-6, with 8 positions matching TRBD1. Germline V gene sequence: CDR1 MNHEY, CDR2 SVGAGI. CDR3 size: 15 residues. V shed 2 bases and J 9 bases; nucleotides not matched to a gene: 6. The CDR3 DNA is TGTGCCAGCAGTTACACGGACAGGGTTGGTTCACCCCTCCACTTT. Amino acids: CASSYTDRVGSPLHF.

In this sample, this clonotype turned up a few times. V gene TRBV27 combines with J gene TRBJ2-3, with 9 nucleotides matching TRBD1. CDR1 and CDR2 (germline): MNHEY, SMNVEV (reference sequence). The CDR3 totals 13 residues. Trimming took 7 bases from V and 5 from J; bases not matched to a gene: 4. The CDR3 DNA is TGTGCCAGCAAGGACAGGGGTTTAGATACGCAGTATTTT. Translation: CASKDRGLDTQYF.

This clonotype was counted many times. This chain links TRBV7-9 with TRBJ2-1; D is possibly TRBD1 (6 bases). Germline V gene sequence: CDR1 SEHNR, CDR2 FQNEAQ (reference sequence). V was pared by 5 bases and J by 0 bases, with 11 bases between. The length of the CDR3 is 15 residues. In DNA, the CDR3 is TGTGCCAGCAGCGGCACAGGGAGCTCCTACAATGAGCAGTTCTTC. It yields the protein CASSGTGSSYNEQFF. The whole variable domain, remainder taken from reference TRBV7-9 and TRBJ2-1, is DTGVSQNPRHKITKRGQNVTFRCDPISEHNRLYWYRQTLGQGPEFLTYFQNEAQLEKSRLLSDRFSAERPKGSFSTLEIQRTEQGDSAMYLCASSGTGSSYNEQFFGPGTRLTVL.

The chain couples TRBV7-2 to TRBJ1-2, with 8 bases matching TRBD1. After removal of 6 bases from V and 4 bases from J, the junction contained 10 bases not matched to a gene. CDR3 length: 15 residues. The germline gives CDR1 SGHTA, CDR2 FQGNSA. CDR3 in amino acids: CASSSPPQGVYGYTF. The CDR3 nucleotides are TGTGCCAGCAGTTCCCCCCCACAGGGGGTCTATGGCTACACCTTC.

CDR3 residues: CAACQTGPENTIYF. The CDR3 bases are TGTGCCGCGTGCCAGACAGGGCCTGAAAACACCATATATTTT. This sequence joins TRBV10-3 and TRBJ1-3, with TRBD1 identical over 7 bases. CDR1 is ENHRY, CDR2 SYGVKD, per germline. After removal of 11 bases from V and 6 bases from J, the junction contained 13 bases not matched to a gene. The CDR3 spans 14 residues.

The chain couples TRBV7-3 to TRBJ2-1; TRBD1 matches 10 bases. Germline CDR1 and CDR2: SGHTA and FQGTGA. V shed 4 bases, J shed 9 bases, and the junction held 9 bases outside the gene matches. The CDR3 loop spans 15 amino acids. CDR3 in amino acids: CASSSTGTGEFEQFF. DNA for the CDR3: TGTGCCAGCAGCTCAACCGGGACAGGGGAATTTGAGCAGTTCTTC.

This chain uses TRBV5-5 with TRBJ2-1, with 7 bases matching TRBD1. Looked up from germline, CDR1 is SGHKS and CDR2 is YYEKEE (reference sequence). There are 15 residues in the CDR3. With 2 bases clipped from V and 2 bases from J, the junction kept 4 bases outside the gene matches. CDR3 in amino acids: CASSLGTETYNEQFF. CDR3 nucleotides: TGTGCCAGCAGCTTAGGGACAGAGACCTACAATGAGCAGTTCTTC.

The CDR3 region is CASGPSGLQETQYF. The CDR3, as DNA: TGCGCCAGCGGCCCTTCGGGCCTCCAAGAGACCCAGTACTTC. The gene calls are TRBV5-1 and TRBJ2-5; D ambiguous. The CDR3 consists of 14 residues. Deletions cut 7 bases from V and 1 base from J, with 14 bases between. Germline V CDR1 and CDR2: SGHRS, YFSETQ.

The chain links TRBV4-1 to TRBJ2-3, with D hard to call. The CDR3 has 14 amino acids. V was cut by 1 base and J by 0 bases, with 5 bases left in between. The V gene's germline CDR1 is MGHRA and CDR2 YSYEKL. CDR3 sequence: CASSQGLSTDTQYF. CDR3 nucleotides: TGCGCCAGCAGCCAAGGCCTAAGCACAGATACGCAGTATTTT.

The table lists this clonotype with a few counts. This chain links TRBV2 with TRBJ2-3; weak D call: TRBD1 (6 bases). CDR1 and CDR2 (germline): SNHLY, FYNNEI. V was trimmed by 5 bases and J by 4 bases, leaving 13 bases between them. This CDR3 is 14 amino acids long. The CDR3 protein is CASSRGGRADTQYF. The CDR3 DNA is TGTGCCAGCAGTAGAGGGGGTAGGGCAGATACGCAGTATTTT.

The chain couples TRBV5-1 to TRBJ2-1; a possible D gene is TRBD2 (7 bases). The CDR3 is 15 amino acids. The V gene lost 4 bases and the J gene lost 7 bases, with 18 bases spanning the gap. CDR1 is SGHRS and CDR2 is YFSETQ in the germline V gene. In nucleotides, the CDR3 is TGCGCCAGCAGCGTGGTTGCGGGGGCGGGGAATGAGCAGTTCTTC. Translation gives CASSVVAGAGNEQFF.

There are a few counts of this clonotype. The chain combines TRBV7-2 with TRBJ2-3; D could derive from TRBD1 or TRBD2 (6 bases each). The length of the CDR3 is 18 residues. The V end lost 1 base, the J end lost 1 base, and 18 bases lay between the germline ends. CDR1 SGHTA and CDR2 FQGNSA come from the germline V gene. The CDR3 DNA follows: TGTGCCAGCAGCTTAGAGGGGGGTGGAGCCACCCGCACAGATACGCAGTATTTT. This gives the protein CASSLEGGGATRTDTQYF.